This TCR beta chain was found in a study of blood T cell repertoires in COVID-19. Study as a whole: The samples span acute and convalescent COVID-19 from the United States, Italy and Spain.

TCRdb's copy holds only in-frame clones and misses some; the assay was immunoSEQ multiplex PCR. The sample has around 310,000 clones, around 90% seen once. CDR3 size: 15 residues. CDR1 is SGHKS and CDR2 is YYEKEE in the germline V gene (reference sequence). The germline V and J ends were trimmed by 5 bases and 0 bases, with 12 bases remaining between them. The sequence was collected from a woman in her thirties or forties with COVID-19, enrolled during active disease. This chain links TRBV5-5 with TRBJ1-5, with a weak D call TRBD1 (5 bases). Sequenced: peripheral blood. As DNA, the CDR3 is TGTGCCAGCAGAAAGACAGTCGATAGCAATCAGCCCCAGCATTTT. It translates to CASRKTVDSNQPQHF. Based on the CDR3 plus reference TRBV5-5 and TRBJ1-5, the full variable domain is DAGVTQSPTHLIKTRGQQVTLRCSPISGHKSVSWYQQVLGQGPQFIFQYYEKEERGRGNFPDRFSARQFPNYSSELNVNALLLGDSALYLCASRKTVDSNQPQHFGDGTRLSIL.